This T cell receptor (beta chain) is from a study of T cell changes during pregnancy in multiple sclerosis. Generated by immunoSEQ multiplex PCR, the TCRdb table keeps only in-frame clones and is missing some. The sample includes about 75,000 clones, approximately 88% of them seen just once. V was clipped by 1 base and J by 5 bases; unmatched bases: 7. Germline V gene lookup returns CDR1 SGHAT and CDR2 FQNNGV. This CDR3 spans 17 amino acids. This specimen consisted of peripheral blood, obtained in the first trimester of pregnancy. The TCR originated in a female donor in good health, enrolled as a control in a pregnancy study. The V gene is TRBV11-2, the J gene TRBJ2-1, with 11 bases that match TRBD2. The CDR3 sequence: CASSLVASGGTNNEQFF. In nucleotides, the CDR3 is TGTGCCAGCAGCTTAGTGGCTAGCGGGGGGACTAACAATGAGCAGTTCTTC. Filled out from reference TRBV11-2 and TRBJ2-1, the complete variable domain reads EAGVAQSPRYKIIEKRQSVAFWCNPISGHATLYWYQQILGQGPKLLIQFQNNGVVDDSQLPKDRFSAERLKGVDSTLKIQPAKLEDSAVYLCASSLVASGGTNNEQFFGPGTRLTVL.